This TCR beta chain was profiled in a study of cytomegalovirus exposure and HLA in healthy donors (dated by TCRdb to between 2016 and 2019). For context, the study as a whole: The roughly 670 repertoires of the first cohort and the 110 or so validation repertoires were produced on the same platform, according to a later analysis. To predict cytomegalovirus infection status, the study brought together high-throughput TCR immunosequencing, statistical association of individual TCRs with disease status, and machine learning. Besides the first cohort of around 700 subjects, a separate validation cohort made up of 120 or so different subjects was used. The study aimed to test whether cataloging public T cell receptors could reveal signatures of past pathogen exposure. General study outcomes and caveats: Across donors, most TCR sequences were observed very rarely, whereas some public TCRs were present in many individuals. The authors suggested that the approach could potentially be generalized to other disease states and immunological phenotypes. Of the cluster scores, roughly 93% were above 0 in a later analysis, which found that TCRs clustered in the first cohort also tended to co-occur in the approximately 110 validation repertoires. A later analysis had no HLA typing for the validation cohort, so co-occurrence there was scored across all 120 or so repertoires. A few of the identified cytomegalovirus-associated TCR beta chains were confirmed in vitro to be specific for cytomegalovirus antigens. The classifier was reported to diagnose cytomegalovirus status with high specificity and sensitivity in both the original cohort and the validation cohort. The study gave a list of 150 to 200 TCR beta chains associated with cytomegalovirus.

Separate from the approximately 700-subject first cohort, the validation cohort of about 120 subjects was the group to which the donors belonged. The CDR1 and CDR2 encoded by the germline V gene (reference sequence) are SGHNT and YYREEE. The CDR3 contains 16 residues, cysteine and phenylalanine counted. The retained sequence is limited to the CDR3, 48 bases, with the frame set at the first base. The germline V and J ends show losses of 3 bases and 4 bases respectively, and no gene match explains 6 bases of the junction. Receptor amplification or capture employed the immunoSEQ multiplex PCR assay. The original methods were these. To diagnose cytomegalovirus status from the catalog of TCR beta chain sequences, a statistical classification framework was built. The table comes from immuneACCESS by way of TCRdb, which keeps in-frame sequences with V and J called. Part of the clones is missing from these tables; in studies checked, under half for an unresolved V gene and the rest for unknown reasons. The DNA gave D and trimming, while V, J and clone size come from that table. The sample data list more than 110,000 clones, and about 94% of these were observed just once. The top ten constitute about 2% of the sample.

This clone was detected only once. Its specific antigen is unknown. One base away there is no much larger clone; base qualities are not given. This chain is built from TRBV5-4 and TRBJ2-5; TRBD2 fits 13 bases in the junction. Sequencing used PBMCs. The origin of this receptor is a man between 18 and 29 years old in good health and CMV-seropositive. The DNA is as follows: TGTGCCAGCAGCTCTAGGACTAGCGGGAGTGTAGAGACCCAGTACTTC. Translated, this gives CASSSRTSGSVETQYF.